This T cell receptor (beta chain) derives from a study of cytomegalovirus exposure and HLA in healthy donors. Notes on the study in general: As was reported, the classifier diagnosed cytomegalovirus status with high specificity and sensitivity. CMV serostatus alone was available as immune exposure information.

The PCR made use of 60 Vbeta and 13 Jbeta primers. Produced via immunoSEQ multiplex PCR; TCRdb's table is partial and in-frame only. The sample has fewer than 200,000 clones; more than 70% are singletons. Points on this clone: Antigen specificity is unknown.

The CDR3 runs to 15 residues. Germline CDR1 and CDR2: SGHTA and FQGNSA. V lost 5 bases to trimming and J lost 0 bases, with 12 bases between them. The chain joins TRBV7-2 to TRBJ2-3; tentative D call: TRBD1 (6 bases). Sequenced sample: PBMCs. This TCR came from a man aged 35 to 55 in good health and CMV-seropositive. CDR3 in DNA: TGTGCCAGCAGCAAAAACAGGGAGAGCACAGATACGCAGTATTTT. Amino acid sequence: CASSKNRESTDTQYF. The whole variable domain, filled in from reference TRBV7-2 and TRBJ2-3, reads GAGVSQSPSNKVTEKGKDVELRCDPISGHTALYWYRQSLGQGLEFLIYFQGNSAPDKSGLPSDRFSAERTGGSVSTLTIQRTQQEDSAVYLCASSKNRESTDTQYFGPGTRLTVL.